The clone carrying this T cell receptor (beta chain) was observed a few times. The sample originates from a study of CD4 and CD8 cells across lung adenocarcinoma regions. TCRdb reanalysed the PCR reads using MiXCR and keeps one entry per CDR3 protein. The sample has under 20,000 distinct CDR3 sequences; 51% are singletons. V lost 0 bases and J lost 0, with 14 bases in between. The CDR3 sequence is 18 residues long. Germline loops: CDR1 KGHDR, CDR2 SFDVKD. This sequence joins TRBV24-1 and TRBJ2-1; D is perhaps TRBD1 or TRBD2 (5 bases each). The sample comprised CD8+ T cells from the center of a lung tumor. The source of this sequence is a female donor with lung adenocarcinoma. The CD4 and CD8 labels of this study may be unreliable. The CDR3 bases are TGTGCCACCAGTGATTTGCCGGGGCGCCGGGGCTCCTACAATGAGCAGTTCTTC. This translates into CATSDLPGRRGSYNEQFF.